This TCR beta chain was captured in a study of blood T cells in healthy people across ages. Trimming took 3 bases from V and 3 from J, leaving 8 bases between them. This CDR3 is built from 13 residues. It was with a sample-barcoded 5' primer and a J-beta primer mix that a second PCR of roughly 7 to 12 cycles was run. TCRdb re-derived calls from the 5' RACE reads in MiXCR, one entry per CDR3 protein. Of under 2,000,000 distinct CDR3 sequences in the sample, about 50% were seen once. This clonotype was detected a few times. The chain carries TRBV12-3 or TRBV12-4 and TRBJ1-2, with D unclear. Sequencing used blood. The clonotype originates from a woman aged 40 to 55 in good health. CDR3 coding DNA: TGTGCCAGCAGTTTGGAGCGGGACTATGGCTACACCTTC. Its protein product is CASSLERDYGYTF.